This T cell receptor (beta chain) is drawn from a study of cytomegalovirus exposure and HLA in healthy donors. Regarding the study as a whole: Later analysis identified a missense DCLRE1C variant that was linked to TCR beta V- and J-gene trimming. In a later analysis, an Asian-associated ancestry cluster reportedly showed fewer N-insertions than the approximately 610-donor mean.

Worth noting for this clone: Its matching antigen is unknown.

Germline loops: CDR1 LGHNA, CDR2 YSLEER. V was shortened by 6 bases and J by 0 bases, with 13 bases between the two germline ends. This CDR3 comprises 15 residues. PCR used 60 Vbeta primers and 13 Jbeta primers. Clones were read by immunoSEQ multiplex PCR, and TCRdb kept only the in-frame ones, dropping some. Of 160,000 or so clones listed, roughly 80% are singletons. The donors, nominally healthy at sampling, likely had unrecorded immune exposures. Sequencing was carried out using PBMCs. This clonotype was obtained from a woman under 40 in good health and CMV-seropositive. The chain carries TRBV4-3 and TRBJ2-3; D perhaps matches TRBD2 (5 bases). The CDR3 DNA reads as TGCGCCAGCAGTCTGGGAGTCTACAGCACAGATACGCAGTATTTT. Protein product: CASSLGVYSTDTQYF.